This is a list of T cell receptor beta chains from one sample in a study of blood T cell repertoires in COVID-19. Here immunoSEQ multiplex PCR was the method, and the copy in TCRdb shows in-frame clones only, minus some. In the table there are approximately 270,000 clones, around 90% of which are singletons. Material for sequencing was PBMCs or T cells enriched from blood (not recorded which). All receptors come from a human donor in a cohort exposed to, infected with or recovered from COVID-19 (not recorded which). The donor label of this sample is uncertain. Each CDR3 is given with its conserved first and last residue. The D gene is left open where the match is weak. A row's size may be missing; if present it is once, few, many or a size class.

>NA|TRBD1|TRBJ1-6|TRBV18
CASAGQGESPLHF
TGTGCCAGCGCGGGACAGGGGGAATCACCCCTCCACTTT
>NA|NA|TRBJ1-1|TRBV27
CASSLSSGGTEAFF
TGTGCCAGCAGTTTATCGTCCGGGGGCACTGAAGCTTTCTTT
>NA|NA|TRBJ1-1|TRBV4-3
CASSQVVRGLTEAFF
TGCGCCAGCAGCCAAGTGGTTCGGGGTTTGACTGAAGCTTTCTTT
>NA|NA|TRBJ2-1|TRBV30
CAWTSAHNEQFF
TGTGCCTGGACTAGCGCCCACAATGAGCAGTTCTTC
>NA|NA|TRBJ1-2|TRBV2
CSLGGATAADGYTF
TGTTCACTCGGGGGAGCCACCGCTGCGGATGGCTACACCTTC
>NA|TRBD1|TRBJ1-1|TRBV5-4
CASSFQGGNTEAFF
TGTGCCAGCAGCTTCCAGGGGGGAAACACTGAAGCTTTCTTT
>NA|NA|TRBJ1-2|TRBV6-4
CASSETGYSGYTF
TGTGCCAGCAGTGAGACTGGGTACTCTGGCTACACCTTC
>NA|NA|TRBJ1-5|TRBV20-1
CSASMLRDRINQPQHF
TGCAGTGCTAGTATGCTCCGCGACAGGATCAATCAGCCCCAGCATTTT
>once|NA|TRBJ1-2|TRBV6-5
CASSSRTVFDYGYTF
TGTGCCAGCAGTTCTCGGACAGTTTTTGACTATGGCTACACCTTC
>NA|NA|TRBJ2-3|TRBV19
CASSMGQKRARRDTQYF
TGTGCCAGTAGTATGGGACAAAAGAGAGCCCGGAGGGATACGCAGTATTTT
>NA|TRBD1|TRBJ2-5|TRBV5-1
CASSLDRGRFGETQYF
TGCGCCAGCAGCTTGGACAGGGGGCGGTTCGGAGAGACCCAGTACTTC
>once|NA|TRBJ2-7|TRBV5-8
CASPLRRGLDEQYF
TGTGCCAGCCCCTTAAGGAGGGGACTGGACGAGCAGTACTTC
>once|NA|TRBJ1-1|TRBV5-1
CASSLAGDTEAFF
TGCGCCAGCAGCTTGGCCGGAGACACTGAAGCTTTCTTT
>NA|TRBD2|TRBJ2-3|TRBV9
CASSVVAGGTDTQYF
TGTGCCAGCAGCGTAGTAGCGGGGGGAACAGATACGCAGTATTTT
>NA|TRBD1|TRBJ2-7|TRBV10-3
CAITPGTVYEQYF
TGTGCCATCACCCCCGGGACAGTCTACGAGCAGTACTTC
>NA|TRBD1|TRBJ1-2|TRBV7-9
CASSFDRDSGGYTF
TGTGCCAGCAGCTTCGACAGGGATAGTGGTGGCTACACCTTC
>NA|NA|TRBJ2-7|TRBV7-3
CASSLSPGAREQYF
TGTGCCAGCAGCTTAAGTCCAGGGGCGCGAGAGCAGTACTTC
>NA|NA|TRBJ1-1|TRBV29-1
CSVSGGMTTEAFF
TGCAGCGTTTCAGGAGGTATGACCACTGAAGCTTTCTTT
>few|TRBD1|TRBJ1-2|TRBV18
CASSPQGQNYGYTF
TGTGCCAGCTCACCCCAGGGACAGAACTATGGCTACACCTTC
>NA|TRBD1|TRBJ1-5|TRBV5-6
CASSPGTGVNQPQHF
TGTGCCAGCAGCCCCGGGACAGGCGTAAATCAGCCCCAGCATTTT
>NA|TRBD1|TRBJ1-2|TRBV9
CASSARWTGNNYGYTF
TGTGCCAGCAGCGCCCGATGGACAGGGAATAACTATGGCTACACCTTC
>NA|NA|TRBJ1-6|TRBV10-3
CAISEETDNSPLHF
TGTGCCATCAGTGAGGAGACAGATAATTCACCCCTCCACTTT
>once|NA|TRBJ1-2|TRBV3-1/TRBV3-2
CASSQDYYGYTF
TGTGCCAGCAGCCAAGACTACTATGGCTACACCTTC
>NA|TRBD2|TRBJ2-1|TRBV7-9
CASSLKGLGPYNEQFF
TGTGCCAGCAGCTTAAAGGGACTAGGGCCCTACAATGAGCAGTTCTTC